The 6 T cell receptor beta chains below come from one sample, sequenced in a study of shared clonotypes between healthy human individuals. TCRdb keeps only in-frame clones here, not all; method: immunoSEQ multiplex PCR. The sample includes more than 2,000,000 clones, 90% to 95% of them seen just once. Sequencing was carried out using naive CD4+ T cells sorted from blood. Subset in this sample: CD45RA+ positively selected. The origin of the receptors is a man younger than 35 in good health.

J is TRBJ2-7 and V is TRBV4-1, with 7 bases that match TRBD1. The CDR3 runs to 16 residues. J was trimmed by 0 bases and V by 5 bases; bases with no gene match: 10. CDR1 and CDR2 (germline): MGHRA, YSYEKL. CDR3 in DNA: TGCGCCAGCAGCGGATCACAGGGGCTACCCTCCTACGAGCAGTACTTC. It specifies CASSGSQGLPSYEQYF.

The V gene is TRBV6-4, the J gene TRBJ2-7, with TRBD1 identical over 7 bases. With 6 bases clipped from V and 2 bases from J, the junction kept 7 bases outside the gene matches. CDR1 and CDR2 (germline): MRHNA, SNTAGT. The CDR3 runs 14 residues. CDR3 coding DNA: TGTGCCAGCAGCCCAACAGGGGATGCCTACGAGCAGTACTTC. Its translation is CASSPTGDAYEQYF.

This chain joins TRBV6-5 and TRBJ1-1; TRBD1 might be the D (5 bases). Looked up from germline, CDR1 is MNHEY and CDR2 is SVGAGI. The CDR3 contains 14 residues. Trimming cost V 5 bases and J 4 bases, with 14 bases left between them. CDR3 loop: CASSQTGGFTEAFF. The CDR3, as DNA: TGTGCCAGCAGTCAAACCGGGGGTTTCACTGAAGCTTTCTTT.

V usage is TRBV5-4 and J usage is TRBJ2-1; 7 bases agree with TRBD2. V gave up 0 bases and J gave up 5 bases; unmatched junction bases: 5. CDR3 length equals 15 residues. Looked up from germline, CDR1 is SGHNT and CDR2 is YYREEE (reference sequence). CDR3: CASSLGGTINNEQFF. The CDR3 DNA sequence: TGTGCCAGCAGCTTGGGCGGGACTATAAACAATGAGCAGTTCTTC.

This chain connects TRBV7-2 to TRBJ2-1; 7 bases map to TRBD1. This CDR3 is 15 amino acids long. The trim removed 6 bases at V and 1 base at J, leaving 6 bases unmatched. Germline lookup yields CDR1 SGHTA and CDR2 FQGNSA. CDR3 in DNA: TGTGCCAGCAGGTATGACAGGGCTTCCTACAATGAGCAGTTCTTC. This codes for CASRYDRASYNEQFF.

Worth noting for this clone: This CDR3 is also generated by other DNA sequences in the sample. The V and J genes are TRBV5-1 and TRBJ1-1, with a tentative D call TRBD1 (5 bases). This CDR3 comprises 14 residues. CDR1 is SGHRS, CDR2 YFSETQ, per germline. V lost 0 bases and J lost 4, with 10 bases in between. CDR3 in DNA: TGCGCCAGCAGCTTGGCCGGACAAGGCACTGAAGCTTTCTTT. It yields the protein CASSLAGQGTEAFF.